Listed here is a single T cell receptor beta chain. Its antigen remains undetermined. The sample holds no much larger clone one base away, and base qualities are not on file. CDR3 length: 20 amino acids, cysteine to phenylalanine. The kept DNA is CDR3 alone, 60 bases in frame from the first base. Compared with germline, V lacks 4 bases and J lacks 1 base; bases without a gene match: 16. The germline V gene (reference sequence) sets CDR1 to WNHNN and CDR2 to SYGVQD. The CDR3 regions of human TCRbeta chains were analyzed by immunosequencing. Per the original workflow: Repertoire TCRs were checked for matches against a reference library of SARS-CoV-2-specific TCRs that had been generated using the MIRA antigen-specificity platform. Breadth was defined as the fraction of unique TCRs that were SARS-CoV-2-associated, and depth was defined as the fraction of total T cells that were SARS-CoV-2-associated. Using the MIRA data, each spike-specific TCR was assigned both to the spike region to which the TCR was reactive and to a CD4 or CD8 class. Log10-transformed breadth and depth values were compared by one-way ANOVA with Sidak's multiple comparisons tests. Here the immuneACCESS table is served through TCRdb, limited to in-frame sequences with V and J called. Missing clones are a known gap in these copies; in checked studies unresolved V genes cover under half, and the rest lacks a known reason. That table is the source of V, J and clone size, and D and trimming were worked out from the DNA. For this sample the table gives 200,000 to 300,000 clones, of which approximately 95% were detected only once. Less than 0.65% of the sample is taken by the ten largest.

These data come from a study of T cell responses to AZD1222 COVID-19 vaccine (dated by TCRdb to the early 2020s). Study-wide context: AZD1222 recipients whose second dose came at about 4 weeks and those whose second dose came at about 12 weeks were combined into one group, since spike-specific TCR depth and breadth did not differ between the two schedules. A total of more than 230 trial participants underwent TCR sequencing, of whom 207 received two doses of AZD1222 and about 26 received two doses of the MenACWY control vaccine. Trial participants were enrolled by age into 18-55, 56-69 and 70-plus year subgroups, with approximately 150, 30 and 60 TCR-sequenced participants respectively. Study-wide findings and limitations: Only a handful of AZD1222 recipients were SARS-CoV-2 seropositive at baseline, limiting conclusions about previously exposed vaccinees. In the small 56-69-year group, the increase in depth fell short of significance, most likely because of low power. Reportedly, close to half of the unique spike-specific TCRs recognized epitopes lying outside the regions that are mutated in the B.1.351 and B.1.1.7 variants. Vaccine-associated CD4 TCRs spanned the whole spike protein, with dominant responses in regions 160-218 and 743-854. Because no day 14 peak-response samples were available, repertoires were characterized only after the peak T cell response. Most participants were white British and females outnumbered males, and the authors suggested that clonal diversity may have been underestimated. After two AZD1222 doses, both the breadth and the depth of spike-specific TCRs were significantly higher than at day 0 and than in MenACWY recipients.

Explained via the paper, the time point label denotes: baseline before first vaccination. Samples from vaccinated people were obtained from the UK trials COV001 and COV002, which included a single-blind randomized controlled phase 2/3 trial of AZD1222 (ChAdOx1 nCoV-19) in healthy adults. Trial participant PBMC samples were collected at day 0 and day 28 after the second dose for TCRbeta chain sequencing. The rearrangement combines TRBV10-1 with TRBJ2-4; a stretch of 10 junction bases matches TRBD1. This sample comprised peripheral blood, obtained on day 0 of AZD1222 vaccination. This clonotype was sampled from an adult in good health. The CDR3 reads as follows: CASSGEGDRGKKAAKNIQYF. The nucleotides read TGCGCCAGCAGTGGAGAGGGGGACAGGGGTAAAAAAGCGGCCAAAAACATTCAGTACTTC.